Each of the 10 T cell receptor beta chains below was sequenced from the same sample in a study of T-cell reconstitution after alpha-beta-depleted transplantation in children (dated by TCRdb to the mid-2010s). The method behind the library was PCR. TCRdb names Illumina HiSeq 2500 as the instrument used. To normalize quantification of the TCRbeta repertoire, the TCR libraries were built with molecular barcoding that relied on unique molecular identifiers. Using fastp at Q25 and MiXCR, TCRdb reprocessed the public reads and kept productive beta chains. Rows are combined by CDR3 protein, so each entry shows the most common genes and DNA. The sample contains over 550,000 distinct CDR3 sequences, about 10% of them found a single time. 4% of the sample lies in the top ten. Specimen: PBMCs from the stem cell graft donor, collected from the stem cell graft. The receptors shown here come from a human donor who donated a stem cell graft to a child with acute myeloid leukemia.

This clonotype was counted between two and nine times. This chain's CDR3 is CASSFLRINDEQFF. Here the CDR3 DNA reads TGTGCCAGCAGTTTTTTGCGGATCAACGATGAGCAGTTCTTC. The rearrangement uses TRBV12-3 or TRBV12-4 and TRBJ2-1; D is undetermined. Trimming cost V 3 bases and J 8 bases, with 14 bases left between them. There are 14 residues in the CDR3.

This clonotype came up many times. The V call is TRBV29-1, the J call TRBJ1-2; D remains unclear. The V gene's germline CDR1 is SQVTM and CDR2 ANQGSEA. There are 10 residues in the CDR3. The germline V and J ends were trimmed by 3 bases and 8 bases, with 7 bases remaining between them. The CDR3 region has the DNA TGCAGCGTTGACTCCAGGGGCTACACCTTC. Translating it yields CSVDSRGYTF.

This clonotype was seen many times. V and J are TRBV2 and TRBJ2-1; D is perhaps TRBD2 (5 bases). The V gene lost 3 bases and the J gene lost 5 bases, with 17 bases spanning the gap. The CDR3 is made up of 16 amino acids. Germline CDR1 reads SNHLY; CDR2 reads FYNNEI. CDR3 bases: TGTGCCAGCAGTGACTACGCAGGCCAGAGGGACAATGAGCAGTTCTTC. It encodes CASSDYAGQRDNEQFF.

CDR3 protein: CAISEGGTDTQYF. CDR3 sequence (DNA): TGTGCCATCAGTGAGGGCGGCACAGATACGCAGTATTTT. This chain uses TRBV10-3 with TRBJ2-3; D is uncertain. This CDR3 is 13 amino acids long. Trimming cost V 2 bases and J 1 base, with 4 bases left between them. CDR1 ENHRY and CDR2 SYGVKD come from the germline V gene.

This clonotype was counted many times. This chain links TRBV5-1 with TRBJ2-7; a possible D gene is TRBD1 (6 bases). The V gene lost 4 bases and the J gene lost 1 base, with 12 bases spanning the gap. Germline-derived CDR1 and CDR2 are SGHRS and YFSETQ. The CDR3 has 14 residues. This chain's CDR3 is CASSQNRASYEQYF. Here the CDR3 DNA reads TGCGCCAGCAGCCAAAACAGGGCATCCTACGAGCAGTACTTC.

V and J are TRBV4-3 and TRBJ1-1, with TRBD1 as a possible D gene (6 bases). Trimming shortened V by 0 bases and J by 5 bases, and 10 bases separated the two germline ends. Germline CDR1 LGHNA, CDR2 YSLEER. This CDR3 is built from 14 residues. CDR3 loop: CASSQDGGRTEAFF. CDR3 bases: TGCGCCAGCAGCCAAGATGGGGGCCGGACTGAAGCTTTCTTT.

The genes are TRBV29-1 and TRBJ2-2; D gene unclear. Trimming cost V 7 bases and J 4 bases, with 16 bases left between them. Germline CDR1 and CDR2: SQVTM and ANQGSEA. The CDR3 consists of 14 residues. The CDR3 DNA reads TGCAGCGCTAGGCTCGCCACTCTCACCGGGGAGCTGTTTTTT. Translating it yields CSARLATLTGELFF.

Many counts were recorded for this clonotype. The V gene is TRBV28, the J gene TRBJ2-3; TRBD2 matches 7 bases. The CDR3 runs to 14 residues. Germline trimming cut 2 bases from V and 1 base from J; bases unmatched to any gene: 0. The germline V gene has CDR1 MDHEN and CDR2 SYDVKM. The CDR3 DNA sequence: TGTGCCAGCAGTTTACTAGCGGGCACAGATACGCAGTATTTT. Translated, it gives CASSLLAGTDTQYF.

This clonotype was found many times. The V and J genes are TRBV20-1 and TRBJ2-1; 13 positions agree with TRBD2. The CDR3 length is 18 residues. Trimming at V came to 3 bases and at J to 6 bases, leaving 14 bases not matched to a gene. Germline assignment: CDR1 DFQATT and CDR2 SNEGSKA (reference sequence). The CDR3 loop is CSASRTSGSTFWSNEQFF. The DNA of the CDR3 is TGCAGTGCTAGCCGGACTAGCGGGAGTACTTTTTGGAGCAATGAGCAGTTCTTC.

This sequence joins TRBV29-1 and TRBJ2-1; 8 positions agree with TRBD2. V gave up 7 bases and J gave up 7 bases; unmatched junction bases: 15. The CDR3 runs 15 residues. The germline CDR1 and CDR2 sequences are SQVTM and ANQGSEA. CDR3 region: CSGMLWSGRSNEQFF. The CDR3 bases are TGCAGCGGCATGTTGTGGAGCGGGAGAAGTAATGAGCAGTTCTTC.